The 3 T cell receptor beta chains reported below all come from one sample, sequenced in a study of cytomegalovirus exposure and HLA in healthy donors. The PCR used 60 Vbeta and 13 Jbeta primers. TCRdb keeps only in-frame clones here, not all; method: immunoSEQ multiplex PCR. The sample has 160,000 or so clones, 75% to 90% seen once. The source material was PBMCs. Source of these receptors: a man between 45 and 60 years old in good health and CMV-seropositive.

The chain is built from TRBV2 and TRBJ2-7; D gene unclear. CDR3 length equals 12 residues. Germline CDR1 reads SNHLY; CDR2 reads FYNNEI. Trimming left V 6 bases short and J 3 bases short, with 9 bases between. The CDR3 spells CASRIQSYEQYF. The DNA of the CDR3 is TGTGCCAGCAGGATACAGAGCTACGAGCAGTACTTC. The entire variable domain, with the rest obtained from reference TRBV2 and TRBJ2-7, is as follows: EPEVTQTPSHQVTQMGQEVILRCVPISNHLYFYWYRQILGQKVEFLVSFYNNEISEKSEIFDDQFSVERPDGSNFTLKIRSTKLEDSAMYFCASRIQSYEQYFGPGTRLTVT.

The chain is built from TRBV5-1 and TRBJ2-7; 8 bases agree with TRBD2. The V and J ends lost 4 bases and 2 bases, in that order; junction bases with no gene match: 5. This CDR3 contains 14 residues. CDR1 SGHRS and CDR2 YFSETQ come from the germline V gene. CDR3 in amino acids: CASSRTGLAYEQYF. The CDR3 region has the DNA TGCGCCAGCAGCCGTACGGGACTAGCCTACGAGCAGTACTTC.

CDR3 coding DNA: TGTGCCTGGAGTGCATGGGACAGGGAGGTCTACGAGCAGTACTTC. It codes for CAWSAWDREVYEQYF. The chain uses TRBV30 and TRBJ2-7, with 9 bases that match TRBD1. The CDR3 has 15 residues. Trimming at V came to 1 base and at J to 3 bases, leaving 7 bases not matched to a gene. Per germline, CDR1 GTSNPN and CDR2 SVGIG (reference sequence).